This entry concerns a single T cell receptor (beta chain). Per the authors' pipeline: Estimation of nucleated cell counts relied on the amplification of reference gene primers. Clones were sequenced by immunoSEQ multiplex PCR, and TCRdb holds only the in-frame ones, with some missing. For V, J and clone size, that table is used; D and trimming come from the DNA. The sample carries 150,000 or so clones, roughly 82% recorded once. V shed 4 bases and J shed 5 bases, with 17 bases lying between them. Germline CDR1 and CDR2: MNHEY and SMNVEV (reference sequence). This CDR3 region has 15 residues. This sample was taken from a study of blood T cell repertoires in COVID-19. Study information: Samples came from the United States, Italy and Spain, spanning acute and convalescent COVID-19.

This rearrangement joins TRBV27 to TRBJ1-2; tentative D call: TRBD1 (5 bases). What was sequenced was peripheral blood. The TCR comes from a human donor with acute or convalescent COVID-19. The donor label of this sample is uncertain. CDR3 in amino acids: CASSSQGVGTYGYTF. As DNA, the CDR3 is TGTGCCAGCAGTTCACAAGGGGTGGGGACTTATGGCTACACCTTC.